This TCR beta chain was sequenced in a study of shared clonotypes between healthy human individuals. Study-wide context: Each donor contributed plates that comprised three CD4 naive, three CD4 memory, two CD8 naive and one CD8 memory.

Sequencing used immunoSEQ multiplex PCR; TCRdb keeps in-frame clones, though not all of them. This sample has almost 700,000 clones; 92% occur once, and the top ten carry nearly 25%. Findings of the study overall: At large depth, rarefaction still showed sorted-subset sequencing to be incomplete.

Terminally differentiated effector memory CD45RA+ cells were left out of the naive CD8 fraction, which was CD45RO-negative and positively selected for CCR7. This clone was seen just once. The antigen remains unidentified. This clonotype was obtained from a man aged 30 to 39 in good health. Material for sequencing was naive CD8+ T cells sorted from blood.

CDR3 sequence (DNA): TGCAGCGTTGAGGGGACTAGCGAATACAATGAGCAGTTCTTC. Translation gives CSVEGTSEYNEQFF. This sequence joins TRBV29-1 and TRBJ2-1, with 10 bases lining up with TRBD2. The CDR3 consists of 14 residues. The ends lost 3 bases at V and 4 bases at J; junction bases unmatched: 3. CDR1 SQVTM and CDR2 ANQGSEA come from the germline V gene.